A single sample gave rise to the 28 T cell receptor beta chains below, sequenced in a study of blood T cell repertoires in COVID-19. Sequencing used immunoSEQ multiplex PCR; TCRdb keeps in-frame clones, though not all of them. Among about 430,000 clones listed, more than 70% were seen once. The sequenced material came from PBMCs or T cells enriched from blood (not recorded which). The source is a woman younger than 30 who had been exposed to COVID-19.

The rearrangement links TRBV5-6 to TRBJ1-3, with 7 nucleotides matching TRBD1. V gave up 3 bases and J gave up 0 bases; unmatched junction bases: 6. The length of the CDR3 is 16 residues. Looked up from germline, CDR1 is SGHDT and CDR2 is YYEEEE. Written as DNA, the CDR3 is TGTGCCAGCAGCTCAAGGACAGGCATCTCTGGAAACACCATATATTTT. This encodes CASSSRTGISGNTIYF.

The V and J genes are TRBV12-3 or TRBV12-4 and TRBJ2-1, with D perhaps TRBD1 (7 bases). V was pared by 6 bases and J by 9 bases, with 12 bases between. This CDR3 comprises 12 residues. CDR3 DNA: TGTGCCAGCAGCCAGGGGGGCCCTGAGCAGTTCTTC. It codes for CASSQGGPEQFF.

This chain joins TRBV18 and TRBJ1-2; D is perhaps TRBD1 (6 bases). V was clipped by 3 bases and J by 0 bases, with 14 bases between them. CDR1 and CDR2 from the germline V gene are KGHSH and LQKENI. This CDR3 is built from 16 residues. The DNA of the CDR3 is TGTGCCAGCTCACCCGTCAGACAGGATACTAACTATGGCTACACCTTC. This gives the protein CASSPVRQDTNYGYTF.

The chain couples TRBV7-2 to TRBJ2-7; 11 bases agree with TRBD2. The CDR3 covers 13 residues. Germline lookup yields CDR1 SGHTA and CDR2 FQGNSA. V lost 3 bases to trimming and J lost 6 bases; unmatched junction nucleotides: 1. CDR3 in DNA: TGTGCCAGCAGCTTCCTAGCGGGAGGCGAGCAGTACTTC. This encodes CASSFLAGGEQYF. Filled out from reference TRBV7-2 and TRBJ2-7, the complete variable domain reads GAGVSQSPSNKVTEKGKDVELRCDPISGHTALYWYRQSLGQGLEFLIYFQGNSAPDKSGLPSDRFSAERTGGSVSTLTIQRTQQEDSAVYLCASSFLAGGEQYFGPGTRLTVT.

The chain links TRBV6-5 to TRBJ2-5, with a tentative D call TRBD1 (6 bases). CDR1 MNHEY and CDR2 SVGAGI come from the germline V gene. Trimming took 5 bases from V and 1 from J, leaving 11 bases between them. This CDR3 has 14 residues. CDR3 region: CASSQQGFQETQYF. For the CDR3, the DNA is TGTGCCAGCAGTCAACAGGGTTTCCAAGAGACCCAGTACTTC.

This sequence joins TRBV7-2 and TRBJ1-2; TRBD1 aligns across 7 bases. Germline assignment: CDR1 SGHTA and CDR2 FQGNSA. Trimming cost V 6 bases and J 0 bases; bases outside gene matches: 7. CDR3 size: 15 residues. CDR3 sequence: CASRSRQGANYGYTF. In DNA, the CDR3 is TGTGCCAGCAGATCCCGACAGGGAGCTAACTATGGCTACACCTTC.

The rearrangement links TRBV5-6 to TRBJ2-7, with 11 nucleotides matching TRBD1. CDR3 length: 15 amino acids. J lost 4 bases, V lost 1 base, and 4 bases had no gene match. Germline V gene data show CDR1 as SGHDT and CDR2 as YYEEEE. CDR3 in DNA: TGTGCCAGCAGCTTGCCGGGACAGGGGGAGTACGAGCAGTACTTC. Encoded protein: CASSLPGQGEYEQYF.

The rearrangement joins TRBV5-6 to TRBJ2-3; TRBD2 matches at 7 bases. The length of the CDR3 is 16 residues. In germline, CDR1 is SGHDT, CDR2 YYEEEE. Trimming removed 5 bases from V and 0 bases from J; junction bases left unmatched: 9. The CDR3 region has the DNA TGTGCCAGCAGTCCCATACTAGCGCGAAGCACAGATACGCAGTATTTT. Residues: CASSPILARSTDTQYF.

The J gene is TRBJ2-7, the V gene TRBV2, with D tentatively TRBD1 (5 bases). This CDR3 contains 17 residues. The V and J ends lost 2 bases and 1 base respectively, with 18 bases between them. CDR1 is SNHLY, CDR2 FYNNEI, per germline. CDR3 loop: CASSEPDRPALSYEQYF. The CDR3 DNA is TGTGCCAGCAGTGAACCCGACAGACCTGCACTTTCCTACGAGCAGTACTTC.

The rearrangement uses TRBV12-3 or TRBV12-4 and TRBJ1-2; TRBD1 matches 7 bases. The CDR3 contains 12 residues. V shed 6 bases, J shed 7 bases, and the junction held 5 bases outside the gene matches. CDR3 nucleotide sequence: TGTGCCAGCAGACGGGACAGTAGTGGCTACACCTTC. Translated, it gives CASRRDSSGYTF.

The chain has TRBV14 and TRBJ2-1; TRBD2 matches at 10 bases. The CDR3 is 15 residues long. With V trimmed by 1 base and J by 5 bases, 2 bases remained unmatched. Germline V gene data show CDR1 as SGHDN and CDR2 as FVKESK. CDR3 nucleotide sequence: TGTGCCAGCAGCCAAGGAGCGGGGGGGCACAATGAGCAGTTCTTC. Translating gives CASSQGAGGHNEQFF.

This clone was counted once. The chain employs TRBV3-1 (or the pseudogene TRBV3-2) and TRBJ1-2, with a possible D match to TRBD1 (5 bases). The CDR3 spans 13 residues. Trimming took 0 bases from V and 4 from J, leaving 6 bases between them. CDR1 and CDR2 from the germline V gene are LGHDT and YNNKEL (reference sequence). Here the CDR3 reads CASSQDRVYGYTF. As DNA, the CDR3 is TGTGCCAGCAGCCAAGACAGGGTCTATGGCTACACCTTC.

The V call is TRBV7-2, the J call TRBJ1-5; D perhaps matches TRBD1 (5 bases). V dropped 5 bases and J dropped 4 bases, with 12 bases sitting between them. Germline loops: CDR1 SGHTA, CDR2 FQGNSA. The CDR3 totals 14 residues. The CDR3 sequence: CASSGGTLNQPQHF. CDR3 bases: TGTGCCAGCAGCGGGGGGACCCTGAATCAGCCCCAGCATTTT.

The rearrangement links TRBV9 to TRBJ2-2; no clear D. Germline loops: CDR1 SGDLS, CDR2 YYNGEE. The CDR3 is 12 amino acids. Trimming took 4 bases from V and 5 from J, leaving 6 bases between them. This CDR3 reads CASSIQTGELFF. As DNA, the CDR3 is TGTGCCAGCAGCATCCAAACCGGGGAGCTGTTTTTT.

The genes are TRBV29-1 and TRBJ1-1; D possibly corresponds to TRBD1 (6 bases). V was clipped by 6 bases and J by 0 bases, with 11 bases between them. Germline CDR1 is SQVTM and CDR2 is ANQGSEA. The length of the CDR3 is 13 residues. The chain's CDR3 is CSVGQIMNTEAFF. CDR3 bases: TGCAGCGTCGGACAGATCATGAACACTGAAGCTTTCTTT.

In its sample, this clone was seen once. CDR3 DNA: TGTGCCACCAGTGATCCCCCCCCGACTAGCGGGAAAATTTACGAGCAGTACTTC. Translating it yields CATSDPPPTSGKIYEQYF. The chain couples TRBV24-1 to TRBJ2-7, with 11 bases lining up with TRBD2. Trimming at V came to 3 bases and at J to 4 bases, leaving 13 bases not matched to a gene. Per germline, CDR1 KGHDR and CDR2 SFDVKD. The CDR3 consists of 18 residues.

A single count supports this clone. This rearrangement joins TRBV20-1 to TRBJ2-1; 11 bases are shared with TRBD2. This CDR3 contains 15 residues. Germline CDR1 DFQATT, CDR2 SNEGSKA (reference sequence). Unmatched junction bases numbered 5, after V lost 3 bases and J lost 4 bases. The CDR3: CSASSLAGGYNEQFF. The CDR3 DNA is TGCAGTGCTAGTAGCCTAGCGGGGGGTTACAATGAGCAGTTCTTC.

J is TRBJ2-6 and V is TRBV13, with D possibly TRBD2 on 5 matching bases. Trimming left V 5 bases short and J 4 bases short, with 18 bases between. CDR3 length: 17 residues. Germline CDR1 is PRHDT and CDR2 is FYEKMQ (reference sequence). The CDR3 DNA reads as TGTGCCAGCAGCCCCAATAAGGGAGAGGAAGGGGCCAACGTCCTGACTTTC. This sequence encodes CASSPNKGEEGANVLTF.

The chain carries TRBV27 and TRBJ1-1; D uncertain. The CDR3 contains 14 residues. The V end lost 0 bases, the J end lost 0 bases, and 5 bases lay between the germline ends. Germline loops: CDR1 MNHEY, CDR2 SMNVEV (reference sequence). As DNA, the CDR3 is TGTGCCAGCAGTTTATCGCGGCTGAACACTGAAGCTTTCTTT. It encodes CASSLSRLNTEAFF.

This clone occurred once. The CDR3 sequence: CASSRLTAEKLFF. The CDR3, as DNA: TGTGCCAGCAGCCGCTTGACAGCTGAAAAACTGTTTTTT. The J gene is TRBJ1-4, the V gene TRBV3-1 (or the pseudogene TRBV3-2), with D possibly TRBD1 on 5 matching bases. Germline values: CDR1 LGHDT, CDR2 YNNKEL (reference sequence). This CDR3 spans 13 amino acids. The V end was cut by 4 bases, the J end by 7 bases, with 10 bases between.

The chain couples TRBV2 to TRBJ2-7, with 10 bases identical to TRBD1. The CDR3 runs to 14 residues. The V segment lost 4 bases and the J segment 3 bases; nucleotides outside the gene matches: 3. Germline CDR1 is SNHLY and CDR2 is FYNNEI. Here the CDR3 DNA reads TGTGCCAGCAGTGGGGGGACAGGGGACTACGAGCAGTACTTC. It codes for CASSGGTGDYEQYF.

The V gene is TRBV4-2, the J gene TRBJ2-7; D uncertain. Trimming stripped 0 bases from V and 6 bases from J, with 15 bases between. Germline assignment: CDR1 LGHNA and CDR2 YNFKEQ. The CDR3 covers 15 residues. This chain's CDR3 is CASSQDFGAGGEQYF. The CDR3 coding sequence is TGTGCCAGCAGCCAAGATTTTGGAGCCGGCGGCGAGCAGTACTTC.

The gene calls are TRBV5-1 and TRBJ1-1, with 10 bases identical to TRBD1. The ends lost 4 bases at V and 0 bases at J; junction bases unmatched: 6. Germline V CDR1 and CDR2: SGHRS, YFSETQ. CDR3 length equals 16 residues. CDR3 nucleotides: TGCGCCAGCAGCGTAATGACAGGGGGCTTGAACACTGAAGCTTTCTTT. This translates into CASSVMTGGLNTEAFF.

The rearrangement links TRBV6-5 to TRBJ2-7; 9 bases are a match to TRBD2. The trim removed 6 bases at V and 5 bases at J, leaving 11 bases unmatched. This CDR3 region has 15 residues. Per the germline V gene, CDR1 is MNHEY and CDR2 is SVGAGI. Here the CDR3 reads CASSGRGGRGHEQYF. The CDR3 DNA sequence: TGTGCCAGCAGCGGACGGGGCGGGAGGGGTCACGAGCAGTACTTC.

This clone came up a few times. The chain carries TRBV28 and TRBJ1-1; D not certain. The CDR3 is made up of 10 amino acids. The germline V gene has CDR1 MDHEN and CDR2 SYDVKM. The V end lost 11 bases, the J end lost 1 base, and 5 bases lay between the germline ends. In nucleotides, the CDR3 is TGTGCCGTATCGAACACTGAAGCTTTCTTT. Translating gives CAVSNTEAFF.

This sequence joins TRBV2 and TRBJ2-5; D remains ambiguous. Trimming stripped 11 bases from V and 4 bases from J, with 14 bases between. Per the germline V gene, CDR1 is SNHLY and CDR2 is FYNNEI. CDR3 length equals 12 residues. This chain's CDR3 is CASEAVGETQYF. The DNA of the CDR3 is TGTGCCTCCGAGGCGGTGGGAGAGACCCAGTACTTC.

This chain links TRBV3-1 (or the pseudogene TRBV3-2) with TRBJ2-7, with a tentative D call TRBD2 (6 bases). V lost 3 bases to trimming and J lost 0 bases, with 15 bases between them. Germline values: CDR1 LGHDT, CDR2 YNNKEL (reference sequence). The CDR3 sequence is 16 residues long. This chain's CDR3 is CASSHDGGPSSYEQYF. CDR3 nucleotide sequence: TGTGCCAGCAGCCACGATGGAGGGCCTAGCTCCTACGAGCAGTACTTC.

This chain connects TRBV5-4 to TRBJ2-2; 12 positions match TRBD2. This CDR3 spans 15 amino acids. Trimming removed 6 bases from V and 7 bases from J; junction bases left unmatched: 7. CDR1 SGHNT and CDR2 YYREEE come from the germline V gene (reference sequence). CDR3 in amino acids: CASTRLAGAVGELFF. CDR3 sequence (DNA): TGTGCCAGCACCCGACTAGCGGGAGCTGTCGGGGAGCTGTTTTTT.